The rows below give T cell receptor beta chains drawn from one sample of a study of cytomegalovirus exposure and HLA in healthy donors. Measured with immunoSEQ multiplex PCR; TCRdb has only the in-frame clones, and not every one. The sample has 150,000 to 200,000 clones; 75% are singletons. The sample taken for sequencing was PBMCs. These TCRs come from a woman in her forties or fifties in good health and CMV-seropositive. CDR3s leave out the opening cysteine and the closing phenylalanine or tryptophan. The D gene is left open where the match is weak.

NA TRBV5-4 ASSFGPGRGDEQF
NA TRBV11-2 ASSLGAGYGYT
NA TRBV5-1 ASRTISTDTQY
TRBD1 TRBV7-2 ASSRLRDSHGYT
NA TRBV5-1 ASSPAKLPGDTQY
NA TRBV6-1 ASKVRGTTLYEQY
NA TRBV7-9 ASSFPSLETQY
NA TRBV13 ASSPTGILRSGNTIY
NA TRBV6-1 ASSETGYGEQF
TRBD1 TRBV6-1 ASTGDRGLGEAF